The T cell receptor beta chain described here comes from a study of blood T cell repertoires in COVID-19 (TCRdb year 2020). As for the study more broadly: Samples covering the acute and convalescent phases of COVID-19 were provided by collaborators in the United States, Italy and Spain. The material from the prospective study consisted of cDNA or gDNA derived from T cells, B-cell-depleted T cells, or PBMCs. Deeply sampled blood TCRbeta repertoires from subjects exposed to, actively infected with, or recovered from COVID-19 were included in the dataset. The repertoires were made available in a free public database intended to serve as a resource for research on the immune response to SARS-CoV-2. Samples came from the ongoing ImmuneRACE study (first 160 participants) plus 1,254 subjects from 6 global collaborators. Sample metadata almost always included a de-identified subject ID, COVID-19 status, age in years and sex. Where available, HLA class I and class II types were taken from metadata supplied by the sample provider and were not determined by assay-based typing. The research as a whole found: How much clinical and demographic metadata was included differed by source and by participant, and the metadata was provided uncurated.

TCRbeta CDR3 regions were amplified from genomic DNA using the immunoSEQ Assay, a bias-controlled multiplex PCR. Per the source publication's procedure: Nucleated cell counts per sample were estimated from amplification of reference gene primers within the assay. To quantify the absolute abundance of each unique TCRbeta CDR3 rearrangement, sequence reads were collapsed and filtered. For each sample, productive Simpson clonality was calculated as the square root of Simpson's diversity index over productive rearrangements. This immuneACCESS table, as held by TCRdb, lists in-frame sequences with V and J called but not all clones. Of the missing ones, under half trace to an unresolved V gene in checked studies; the others have no known cause. That table gives V, J and clone size, and the DNA gave D and trimming. A total of about 250,000 clones appear in this sample, roughly 88% of them only once. Around 0.8% of the sample belongs to the ten largest clones.

The collaborating institutions used their own protocols to collect whole blood in K2EDTA tubes. For TCRbeta analysis, collaborators shipped samples in one of three forms: frozen whole blood, isolated PBMCs, or DNA extracted from either of those sample types. Trimming at the junction amounts to 2 bases on V and 2 bases on J, and the germline ends lie 12 bases apart. Reading the germline V gene gives CDR1 MDHEN and CDR2 SYDVKM. The cysteine opens and the phenylalanine closes a CDR3 of 15 amino acids. CDR3 DNA is the only sequence kept; it has 45 bases, read in frame from the first base. As regards this clone: The specificity of this receptor is unknown. Within one base of it there is no much larger clone, and no base qualities were kept.

Sequencing was performed on peripheral blood. The source of this sequence is a woman aged 25 to 39 with acute or convalescent COVID-19. The V and J segments used are TRBV28 and TRBJ1-2; TRBD1 is perhaps the D gene, given 5 matching bases. The CDR3 here reads CASSLADRANYGYTF. The nucleotide sequence reads TGTGCCAGCAGTTTAGCCGACAGAGCAAACTATGGCTACACCTTC.